The text below deals with one T cell receptor beta chain. Antigen: not known. These data are taken from a study of blood T cells in healthy people across ages. Study-level results: Naive and antigen-experienced cells were not separated, limiting conclusive comparison.

Combining a sample-barcoded 5' primer with a J-beta primer mix, a second PCR ran for 7 to 11 cycles. The template-switch adaptor, which had 12 random nucleotides, put a tag on each cDNA molecule. TCRdb passed the 5' RACE reads through MiXCR, listing each CDR3 protein once. The profile shows under 1,000,000 distinct CDR3 sequences, about half of them singletons. The clonotype comes from an elderly man in good health. Sequenced input: blood.

The CDR3 region has the DNA TGTGCCAGCAGGCCCTCGATGGGGGAGCTGTTTTTT. Its translation is CASRPSMGELFF. The rearrangement uses TRBV12-3 or TRBV12-4 and TRBJ2-2; D is unclear. The V end lost 6 bases, the J end lost 8 bases, and 10 bases lay between the germline ends. The CDR3 length is 12 residues.